These 25 T cell receptor beta chains share one sample of origin, sequenced in a study of T cells in Graves' hyperthyroidism and ophthalmopathy. Amplified TCR beta CDR3 regions derived from RNA transcripts. Initially, a first-round RT-PCR of the TCR CDR3 employed the HTBI primer set. TCRdb passed the multiplex PCR reads through MiXCR, listing each CDR3 protein once. The sample consists of 350,000 to 400,000 distinct CDR3 sequences, 15% of them appearing once. Input material: blood. Receptors originate from a woman aged 25 to 39 with Graves' hyperthyroidism.

This clonotype was recorded at least ten times. V gene TRBV28 combines with J gene TRBJ2-7; D tentatively fits TRBD1 or TRBD2 (6 bases each). CDR3 size: 16 residues. CDR1 and CDR2 from the germline V gene are MDHEN and SYDVKM. V lost 1 base, J lost 4 bases, and 17 bases lay in between. CDR3 in DNA: TGTGCCAGCAGTTTATCGGGGCCGGGGGCAAGGTACGAGCAGTACTTC. Its protein product is CASSLSGPGARYEQYF.

The chain couples TRBV10-3 to TRBJ2-5, with D possibly TRBD2 on 6 matching bases. This CDR3 has 13 amino acids. The V and J ends lost 4 bases and 4 bases respectively, with 10 bases between them. The V gene's germline CDR1 is ENHRY and CDR2 SYGVKD. CDR3 region: CAISGGEIETQYF. CDR3 coding DNA: TGTGCCATCAGTGGGGGGGAAATAGAGACCCAGTACTTC.

This clonotype was observed a few times. The rearrangement joins TRBV20-1 to TRBJ2-4; D possibly corresponds to TRBD1 (6 bases). Trimming removed 6 bases from V and 0 bases from J, with 18 bases in between. CDR3 length: 16 residues. CDR1 DFQATT and CDR2 SNEGSKA come from the germline V gene (reference sequence). CDR3 DNA: TGCAGTGCCAATCGCGACAGGACGATAGCCAAAAACATTCAGTACTTC. Encoded protein: CSANRDRTIAKNIQYF.

V gene TRBV7-9 combines with J gene TRBJ2-5, with TRBD2 identical over 8 bases. V dropped 5 bases and J dropped 4; count of bases not matched to a gene: 9. Germline loops: CDR1 SEHNR, CDR2 FQNEAQ (reference sequence). This CDR3 region has 15 residues. The CDR3 sequence is CASSPNRAGVETQYF. In DNA form, the CDR3 reads TGTGCCAGCAGCCCCAATCGAGCGGGAGTAGAGACCCAGTACTTC.

The gene calls are TRBV19 and TRBJ1-2; D uncertain. Germline V gene lookup returns CDR1 LNHDA and CDR2 SQIVND (reference sequence). The CDR3 spans 13 residues. V was cut by 10 bases and J by 5 bases, with 17 bases left in between. The CDR3 loop is CATLLPGTYGYTF. The CDR3 region has the DNA TGTGCCACCCTGCTGCCGGGCACATATGGCTACACCTTC.

This clonotype was found many times. This chain joins TRBV12-3 or TRBV12-4 and TRBJ1-5; possibly TRBD1 for D (6 bases). The V gene lost 0 bases and the J gene lost 7 bases, with 10 bases spanning the gap. The CDR3 covers 14 residues. The CDR3 nucleotides are TGTGCCAGCAGTTTAGCACAGGGCCAGCAGCCCCAGCATTTT. This translates into CASSLAQGQQPQHF.

This clonotype was counted only a few times. J is TRBJ1-4 and V is TRBV9, with 9 bases matching TRBD1. The CDR3 runs 16 residues. Trimming cost V 2 bases and J 7 bases; bases outside gene matches: 9. Germline CDR1 reads SGDLS; CDR2 reads YYNGEE. CDR3 amino acids: CASSVGPGQGSEKLFF. CDR3 sequence (DNA): TGTGCCAGCAGCGTGGGGCCGGGACAGGGTTCTGAAAAACTGTTTTTT.

This clonotype was counted at least ten times. The V gene is TRBV6-1, the J gene TRBJ2-5; 8 bases align to TRBD1. Trimming removed 6 bases from V and 3 bases from J; junction bases left unmatched: 6. The CDR3 has 14 residues. Germline V gene sequence: CDR1 MNHNS, CDR2 SASEGT. This CDR3 is CASRGRDRKETQYF. CDR3 bases: TGTGCCAGCAGGGGACGGGACAGGAAAGAGACCCAGTACTTC.

This clonotype was seen repeatedly, ten times or more. The chain uses TRBV20-1 and TRBJ2-7; 14 bases line up with TRBD2. Germline trimming cut 3 bases from V and 9 bases from J; bases unmatched to any gene: 4. Germline-derived CDR1 and CDR2 are DFQATT and SNEGSKA (reference sequence). The CDR3 length is 13 residues. DNA for the CDR3: TGCAGTGCTAGTGGACTAGCGGGAGGAAGGCAGTACTTC. This sequence encodes CSASGLAGGRQYF.

V usage is TRBV11-3 and J usage is TRBJ2-5, with D hard to call. This CDR3 has 14 amino acids. Germline V gene data show CDR1 as SGHNT and CDR2 as YENEEA. The V gene lost 5 bases and the J gene lost 2 bases, with 12 bases spanning the gap. The CDR3 loop is CASSQQQAQETQYF. CDR3 sequence (DNA): TGTGCCAGCAGCCAGCAGCAGGCACAAGAGACCCAGTACTTC.

This clonotype was counted only a few times. V and J are TRBV20-1 and TRBJ2-7; 10 nucleotides align to TRBD2. Germline trimming cut 4 bases from V and 0 bases from J; bases unmatched to any gene: 3. Looked up from germline, CDR1 is DFQATT and CDR2 is SNEGSKA (reference sequence). The CDR3 length is 14 residues. For the CDR3, the DNA is TGCAGTGCTACGCTAGCGGGAGCCTCCTACGAGCAGTACTTC. Translating gives CSATLAGASYEQYF.

There are many counts of this clonotype. This chain joins TRBV7-2 and TRBJ1-1; 12 bases are a match to TRBD1. CDR3 length equals 17 residues. V lost 7 bases, J lost 3 bases, and 12 bases stayed unmatched. The germline V gene has CDR1 SGHTA and CDR2 FQGNSA. In DNA, the CDR3 is TGTGCCAGCACCCTGACCCGGGACAGGGGGCCCCACACTGAAGCTTTCTTT. Translating it yields CASTLTRDRGPHTEAFF. The whole variable domain, remainder taken from reference TRBV7-2 and TRBJ1-1, is GAGVSQSPSNKVTEKGKDVELRCDPISGHTALYWYRQSLGQGLEFLIYFQGNSAPDKSGLPSDRFSAERTGGSVSTLTIQRTQQEDSAVYLCASTLTRDRGPHTEAFFGQGTRLTVV.

This clonotype was seen ten or more times. The CDR3 is CSAPIPGTNTGELFF. The CDR3 nucleotides read TGCAGTGCTCCCATCCCCGGGACTAACACCGGGGAGCTGTTTTTT. The V call is TRBV20-1, the J call TRBJ2-2; tentatively, D is TRBD2 (6 bases). This CDR3 is built from 15 residues. Germline V gene sequence: CDR1 DFQATT, CDR2 SNEGSKA (reference sequence). Trimming took off 5 bases at V and 2 bases at J, with 15 bases between the two ends.

This clonotype turned up a few times. This chain uses TRBV5-4 with TRBJ2-2; TRBD2 matches at 7 bases. V gave up 3 bases and J gave up 5 bases; unmatched junction bases: 13. Germline CDR1 reads SGHNT; CDR2 reads YYREEE (reference sequence). The CDR3 is made up of 17 amino acids. DNA for the CDR3: TGTGCCAGCAGCTATGAAGGGAGGGCCGTTAGGACCGGGGAGCTGTTTTTT. As protein: CASSYEGRAVRTGELFF.

This clonotype was detected a few times. The chain combines TRBV9 with TRBJ2-7, with a weak D call TRBD1 (6 bases). The CDR3 spans 14 residues. The V end was cut by 3 bases, the J end by 6 bases, with 16 bases between. Per germline, CDR1 SGDLS and CDR2 YYNGEE. This CDR3 is CASSGGTGFFEQYF. CDR3 sequence (DNA): TGTGCCAGCAGCGGAGGAACAGGGTTTTTCGAGCAGTACTTC.

This clonotype showed up many times. The rearrangement uses TRBV6-5 and TRBJ2-1; D perhaps matches TRBD2 (9 bases). This CDR3 region has 21 residues. Germline V lookup: CDR1 MNHEY, CDR2 SVGAGI. V was pared by 4 bases and J by 1 base, with 29 bases between. The CDR3 loop is CASSSPRGREGPFRSYNEQFF. CDR3 sequence (DNA): TGTGCCAGCAGTTCTCCCAGGGGGCGGGAGGGCCCGTTCCGGTCCTACAATGAGCAGTTCTTC.

This clonotype was observed at least ten times. The chain uses TRBV20-1 and TRBJ2-7; D may be TRBD2 (5 bases). There are 14 residues in the CDR3. V was trimmed by 0 bases and J by 0 bases, leaving 9 bases between them. Germline CDR1 and CDR2: DFQATT and SNEGSKA (reference sequence). For the CDR3, the DNA is TGCAGTGCTAGAGATGAGGGTAGCTCCTACGAGCAGTACTTC. It translates to CSARDEGSSYEQYF.

The DNA of the CDR3 is TGCAGTGCAATGGCGGGAGGAGGTGCCTACGAGCAGTACTTC. This translates into CSAMAGGGAYEQYF. The rearrangement links TRBV20-1 to TRBJ2-7; TRBD2 aligns across 8 bases. With V trimmed by 6 bases and J by 2 bases, 9 bases remained unmatched. The CDR3 is made up of 14 amino acids. The V gene's germline CDR1 is DFQATT and CDR2 SNEGSKA (reference sequence).

This clonotype was counted a few times. The V call is TRBV5-1, the J call TRBJ2-2, with D uncertain. Germline lookup yields CDR1 SGHRS and CDR2 YFSETQ. V lost 1 base to trimming and J lost 7 bases, with 20 bases between them. The CDR3 consists of 17 residues. The CDR3 protein is CASSLLRYSEMVGELFF. In DNA, the CDR3 is TGCGCCAGCAGCTTGTTACGTTATTCGGAAATGGTCGGGGAGCTGTTTTTT. The variable domain in full, completed from reference TRBV5-1 and TRBJ2-2, reads KAGVTQTPRYLIKTRGQQVTLSCSPISGHRSVSWYQQTPGQGLQFLFEYFSETQRNKGNFPGRFSGRQFSNSRSEMNVSTLELGDSALYLCASSLLRYSEMVGELFFGEGSRLTVL.

The J gene is TRBJ1-6, the V gene TRBV7-2; D is possibly TRBD1 (6 bases). This CDR3 is 13 amino acids long. CDR1 is SGHTA and CDR2 is FQGNSA in the germline V gene. Trimming removed 8 bases at V and 7 bases at J, with 12 bases between. CDR3 in amino acids: CASGLGANSPLHF. The CDR3 DNA sequence: TGTGCCAGCGGATTGGGGGCGAATTCACCCCTCCACTTT.

In this sample, this clonotype turned up many times. The rearrangement joins TRBV12-3 or TRBV12-4 to TRBJ2-7, with 11 bases identical to TRBD1. The length of the CDR3 is 15 residues. With 7 bases clipped from V and 1 base from J, the junction kept 6 bases outside the gene matches. The CDR3 bases are TGTGCCAGCACTCAGGGGACAGGGGGGTCCTACGAGCAGTACTTC. It is translated as CASTQGTGGSYEQYF.

On this clonotype itself: Sequence at one end of the junction differs from germline and may be a read error. The chain combines TRBV12-3 or TRBV12-4 with TRBJ2-2; D could derive from TRBD1 or TRBD2 (6 bases each). CDR3 length equals 16 residues. In nucleotides, the CDR3 is TGTGCCAGCAGTTCTCACACAGGGACCCTCACCGGGGGGCTGTTTTTT. This gives the protein CASSSHTGTLTGGLFF.

This clonotype was observed a handful of times. V is TRBV4-1 and J is TRBJ1-5, with D uncertain. The CDR3 covers 16 residues. V lost 4 bases, J lost 4 bases, and 17 bases lay in between. Germline V gives CDR1 MGHRA, CDR2 YSYEKL. DNA of the CDR3: TGCGCCAGCAGCCCGATTTCCTTGGGCCTTAATCAGCCCCAGCATTTT. Its protein is CASSPISLGLNQPQHF.

This clonotype was detected many times. The CDR3 is CAWSQGSANNEQFF. DNA of the CDR3: TGTGCCTGGAGCCAGGGTAGCGCGAACAATGAGCAGTTCTTC. The chain carries TRBV30 and TRBJ2-1, with D perhaps matching TRBD1 or TRBD2 (5 bases each). This CDR3 spans 14 amino acids. CDR1 is GTSNPN, CDR2 SVGIG, per germline (reference sequence). Trimming pared 3 bases from V and 5 bases from J, leaving 14 bases between.

In this sample, this clonotype turned up a few times. The J gene is TRBJ2-5, the V gene TRBV6-1, with TRBD1 matching 11 bases. CDR1 and CDR2 from the germline V gene are MNHNS and SASEGT. J gave up 4 bases and V 8 bases, and 15 bases lay outside the gene matches. The CDR3 is 17 amino acids. CDR3: CASVRNRGQGGRETQYF. CDR3 sequence (DNA): TGTGCCAGCGTAAGAAACCGGGGACAGGGGGGACGAGAGACCCAGTACTTC.